Listed below are T cell receptor beta chains from one sample, sequenced in a study of blood T cells in healthy people across ages. Using its own MiXCR run on the 5' RACE reads, TCRdb lists one record per CDR3 protein. In the table there are 1.5 million or so distinct CDR3 sequences, roughly 40% of which are singletons. Sequences were obtained from blood. The receptors shown here come from a woman aged 18-35 years in good health. CDR3s include the opening cysteine and the closing phenylalanine or tryptophan. A D gene is named only where the DNA matches it firmly. Only some rows state a clone size, as once, few, many or a class for expanded clones.

TRBJ2-5 | few | TRBV10-3 | TRBD2 | 16 | CAISAGLAGGQETQYF | TGTGCCATCAGTGCGGGACTAGCGGGAGGCCAAGAGACCCAGTACTTC
TRBJ2-3 | NA | TRBV20-1 | TRBD1 | 14 | CSAQTGVSADTQYF | TGCAGTGCTCAAACAGGGGTTTCTGCAGATACGCAGTATTTT
TRBJ2-3 | NA | TRBV20-1 | NA | 12 | CSASLLTDTQYF | TGCAGTGCTAGCCTGCTCACAGATACGCAGTATTTT
TRBJ2-7 | NA | TRBV6-2/TRBV6-3 | NA | 13 | CASSDASVYEQYF | TGTGCCAGCAGTGATGCTAGCGTCTACGAGCAGTACTTC
TRBJ2-5 | NA | TRBV20-1 | NA | 18 | CSARDPGRVGAFQETQYF | TGCAGTGCTAGAGATCCAGGCAGGGTGGGAGCGTTCCAAGAGACCCAGTACTTC
TRBJ1-2 | few | TRBV12-3/TRBV12-4 | NA | 15 | CASSLSPEAGYGYTF | TGTGCCAGCAGTCTAAGTCCCGAAGCGGGCTATGGCTACACCTTC
TRBJ1-2 | NA | TRBV28 | NA | 12 | CASISAYYGYTF | TGTGCCAGCATTTCGGCATACTATGGCTACACCTTC
TRBJ2-1 | NA | TRBV9 | NA | 16 | CASSVATGSLHNEQFF | TGTGCCAGCAGCGTAGCTACAGGGTCCCTACACAATGAGCAGTTCTTC
TRBJ1-6 | few | TRBV4-1 | NA | 15 | CASSQDLGVNSPLHF | TGCGCCAGCAGCCAAGATCTAGGGGTTAATTCACCCCTCCACTTT
TRBJ2-1 | few | TRBV6-5 | TRBD2 | 13 | CASHSTSQGEQFF | TGTGCCAGCCACTCGACTAGCCAGGGTGAGCAGTTCTTC
TRBJ2-7 | NA | TRBV11-1 | TRBD1 | 15 | CASSPAGQVSYEQYF | TGTGCCAGCAGCCCAGCCGGACAGGTTTCCTACGAGCAGTACTTC
TRBJ1-1 | NA | TRBV7-9 | NA | 15 | CASNSPAGGFTEAFF | TGTGCCAGCAACTCCCCGGCTGGGGGGTTCACTGAAGCTTTCTTT
TRBJ2-4 | NA | TRBV27 | NA | 14 | CASSPGAAKNIQYF | TGTGCCAGCAGCCCAGGGGCGGCCAAAAACATTCAGTACTTC
TRBJ2-1 | few | TRBV5-1 | NA | 14 | CASSLAFPPNEQFF | TGCGCCAGCAGCTTGGCCTTCCCTCCGAATGAGCAGTTCTTC
TRBJ2-5 | NA | TRBV12-3/TRBV12-4 | NA | 14 | CASSLGSGRNEQYF | TGTGCCAGCAGTTTAGGGTCAGGAAGGAATGAGCAGTACTTC
TRBJ2-7 | NA | TRBV7-9 | TRBD1 | 14 | CASTSTVTGGEQYF | TGTGCCAGCACATCGACGGTGACAGGGGGTGAGCAGTACTTC
TRBJ2-1 | NA | TRBV5-1 | TRBD2 | 15 | CASSRWLAGYNEQFF | TGCGCCAGCAGCCGGTGGCTAGCGGGGTACAATGAGCAGTTCTTC
TRBJ2-1 | NA | TRBV10-2 | TRBD2 | 15 | CASSGGTSGRNEQFF | TGCGCCAGCAGTGGGGGGACTAGCGGGAGAAATGAGCAGTTCTTC
TRBJ2-5 | NA | TRBV6-2/TRBV6-3 | TRBD2 | 17 | CASSYGLAGGVQETQYF | TGTGCCAGCAGTTACGGACTAGCGGGGGGTGTACAAGAGACCCAGTACTTC
TRBJ2-7 | few | TRBV14 | TRBD1 | 16 | CASSQIRSGQSYEQYF | TGTGCCAGCAGCCAGATCCGGTCGGGACAGAGCTACGAGCAGTACTTC
TRBJ2-3 | many | TRBV12-3/TRBV12-4 | NA | 13 | CASSPRLADTQYF | TGTGCCAGCAGTCCCCGACTAGCAGATACGCAGTATTTT